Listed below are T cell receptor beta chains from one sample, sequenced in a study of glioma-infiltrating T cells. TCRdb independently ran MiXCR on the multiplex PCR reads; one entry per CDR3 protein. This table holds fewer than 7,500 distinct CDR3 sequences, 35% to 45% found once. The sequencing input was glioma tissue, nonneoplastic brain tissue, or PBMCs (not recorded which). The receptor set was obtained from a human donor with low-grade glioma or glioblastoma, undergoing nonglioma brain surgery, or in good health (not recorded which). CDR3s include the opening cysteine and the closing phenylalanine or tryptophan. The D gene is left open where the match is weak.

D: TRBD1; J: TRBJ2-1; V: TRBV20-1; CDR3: CSAQKQGKGYNEQFF
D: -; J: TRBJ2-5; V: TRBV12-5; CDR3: CASGLGAGIGETQYF
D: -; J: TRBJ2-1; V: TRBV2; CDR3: CASSAGLKGNEQFF
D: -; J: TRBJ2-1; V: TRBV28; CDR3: CASSTTTPEQFF
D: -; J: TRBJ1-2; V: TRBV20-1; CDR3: CSASPNYGHAF
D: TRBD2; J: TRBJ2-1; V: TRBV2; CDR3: CASSEVGLAAEQFF
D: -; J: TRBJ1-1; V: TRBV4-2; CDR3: CASSQATEQNTNTEAFF
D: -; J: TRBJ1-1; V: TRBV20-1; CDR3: CSALTTVNTEAFF
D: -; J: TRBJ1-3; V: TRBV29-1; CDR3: CSVRSGAGNTIYF
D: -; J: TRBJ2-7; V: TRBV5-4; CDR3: CASSFASAEKYEQYF
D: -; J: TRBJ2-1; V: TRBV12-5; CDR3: CASGPGQSSYNEQFF
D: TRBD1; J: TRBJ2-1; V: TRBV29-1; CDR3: CSAKKGTGGHNEQFF